The 2 T cell receptor beta chains presented below share a single source sample, sequenced in a study of blood T cell repertoires in COVID-19. Repertoires were generated with immunoSEQ multiplex PCR, while TCRdb's copy carries only in-frame clones and drops some. This repertoire shows 100,000 to 120,000 clones, 80% to 90% found once; its top ten account for less than 3.5%. Sample: peripheral blood. The origin of the receptors is a man in his forties with acute or convalescent COVID-19.

The chain combines TRBV15 with TRBJ1-3, with D hard to call. Germline values: CDR1 LNHNV, CDR2 YYDKDF (reference sequence). The CDR3 is 16 residues long. The germline V and J ends were trimmed by 4 bases and 0 bases, with 13 bases remaining between them. CDR3 sequence reads: CATSKEIQVSGNTIYF. The CDR3 DNA is TGTGCCACCAGCAAAGAGATTCAGGTCTCTGGAAACACCATATATTTT.

The chain employs TRBV19 and TRBJ1-2; D is possibly TRBD1 (6 bases). From germline, CDR1 is LNHDA and CDR2 SQIVND (reference sequence). The CDR3 totals 15 residues. Trimming left V 3 bases short and J 3 bases short, with 14 bases between. The CDR3 loop reads CASSISDSRYYGYTF. The CDR3 DNA reads as TGTGCCAGTAGTATTTCGGACAGTCGCTACTATGGCTACACCTTC.